Following are 26 T cell receptor beta chains from one sample sequenced in a study of human T cells and chemical hapten exposure. Time point indicated: pre-sensitization, week 0. Documented treatment: therapeutic diphenylcyclopropenone sensitization with weekly scalp DPC. TCRdb re-called the RACE reads through MiXCR, storing one row per CDR3 protein. The sample includes 95,000 to 150,000 distinct CDR3 sequences, approximately 13% of them seen just once. The sequencing here drew on whole blood, taken in connection with sensitization to the hapten diphenylcyclopropenone (DPC). The receptors were gathered from a woman between 18 and 29 years old with alopecia areata. Some clones in this sample may be carry-over from other donors' samples.

V is TRBV7-8 and J is TRBJ2-1; TRBD1 matches at 8 bases. The trim removed 5 bases at V and 0 bases at J, leaving 9 bases unmatched. CDR1 and CDR2 (germline): SGHVS, FQNEAQ. CDR3 length: 17 residues. The CDR3 bases are TGTGCCAGCAGCCTGGATTTCGGGACAGGCTCCTACAATGAGCAGTTCTTC. This codes for CASSLDFGTGSYNEQFF.

The rearrangement links TRBV11-2 to TRBJ1-5, with D uncertain. The length of the CDR3 is 13 residues. Germline CDR1 reads SGHAT; CDR2 reads FQNNGV. Trimming removed 5 bases from V and 5 bases from J, with 10 bases in between. CDR3: CASSPGRHQPQHF. The CDR3 DNA reads TGTGCCAGCAGCCCCGGCAGGCATCAGCCCCAGCATTTT.

The chain couples TRBV27 to TRBJ2-5; no clear D gene. Germline loops: CDR1 MNHEY, CDR2 SMNVEV (reference sequence). V lost 2 bases and J 4 bases, leaving 5 bases between the germline ends. CDR3 length equals 12 residues. The CDR3 nucleotides are TGTGCCAGCAGTTTAAAACGAGAGACCCAGTACTTC. Protein sequence: CASSLKRETQYF.

The V call is TRBV7-9, the J call TRBJ2-7; 9 bases agree with TRBD1. The CDR3 is made up of 16 amino acids. Germline assignment: CDR1 SEHNR and CDR2 FQNEAQ (reference sequence). The V gene end was trimmed by 5 bases and the J gene end by 3 bases; junction bases not matched to a gene: 11. CDR3 sequence (DNA): TGTGCCAGCAGCCCCACCGGGACAGGGTCTATCTACGAGCAGTACTTC. It is translated as CASSPTGTGSIYEQYF.

This clonotype was recorded a few times. The chain links TRBV4-1 to TRBJ2-5; maybe TRBD2 (6 bases). With 2 bases removed from V and 1 base from J, the gap between germline ends came to 11 bases. This CDR3 has 15 residues. The germline gives CDR1 MGHRA, CDR2 YSYEKL. The CDR3 loop reads CASSQFRDSQETQYF. The CDR3 DNA sequence: TGCGCCAGCAGCCAATTTCGGGACTCCCAAGAGACCCAGTACTTC.

This clonotype was counted between two and nine times. V is TRBV20-1 and J is TRBJ1-2; 7 bases map to TRBD1. Germline trimming cut 5 bases from V and 8 bases from J; bases unmatched to any gene: 8. The CDR3 loop spans 12 amino acids. The germline V gene encodes CDR1 DFQATT and CDR2 SNEGSKA (reference sequence). CDR3 protein: CSADRVGGGYTF. CDR3 bases: TGCAGTGCTGACAGGGTAGGGGGCGGCTACACCTTC.

This clonotype was detected ten times or more. The chain carries TRBV9 and TRBJ1-1; no definite D call. This CDR3 spans 13 amino acids. Germline-derived CDR1 and CDR2 are SGDLS and YYNGEE. Trimming pared 0 bases from V and 4 bases from J, leaving 7 bases between. The CDR3 DNA sequence: TGTGCCAGCAGCGTAGGAGGTTCCACTGAAGCTTTCTTT. It translates to CASSVGGSTEAFF.

The rearrangement joins TRBV7-8 to TRBJ2-3; 12 bases line up with TRBD2. Trimming at V came to 5 bases and at J to 8 bases, leaving 8 bases not matched to a gene. Germline CDR1 SGHVS, CDR2 FQNEAQ. This CDR3 is 15 amino acids long. The CDR3 DNA reads as TGTGCCAGCAGCCCCCAGACTAGCGGGGGAGGTACGCAGTATTTT. Encoded protein: CASSPQTSGGGTQYF.

This clonotype has more than one count but fewer than ten. The chain uses TRBV10-3 and TRBJ2-5, with 9 bases fitting TRBD1. CDR1 is ENHRY, CDR2 SYGVKD, per germline. J gave up 5 bases and V 0 bases, and 4 bases lay outside the gene matches. The CDR3 has 15 amino acids. This chain's CDR3 is CAISESDRGMETQYF. For the CDR3, the DNA is TGTGCCATCAGTGAGTCGGACAGGGGTATGGAGACCCAGTACTTC.

This clonotype was seen a handful of times. The V gene is TRBV30, the J gene TRBJ1-6, with a possible D match to TRBD1 (5 bases). Germline CDR1 GTSNPN, CDR2 SVGIG (reference sequence). This CDR3 is built from 13 residues. Deletions cut 5 bases from V and 1 base from J, with 6 bases between. CDR3 sequence reads: CAWQGSYNSPLHF. The CDR3 DNA sequence: TGTGCCTGGCAGGGATCCTATAATTCACCCCTCCACTTT.

This chain joins TRBV6-6 and TRBJ2-3; 7 nucleotides align to TRBD1. Germline V CDR1 and CDR2: MNHNY, SVGAGI (reference sequence). This CDR3 comprises 16 residues. The V gene end was trimmed by 3 bases and the J gene end by 0 bases; junction bases not matched to a gene: 6. DNA for the CDR3: TGTGCCAGCAGTTATCCCGGGACAGCTAGCACAGATACGCAGTATTTT. Translating gives CASSYPGTASTDTQYF.

This clonotype came up a few times. The rearrangement uses TRBV5-1 and TRBJ2-3, with 15 positions matching TRBD2. This CDR3 is 17 amino acids long. Looked up from germline, CDR1 is SGHRS and CDR2 is YFSETQ. V dropped 3 bases and J dropped 5; count of bases not matched to a gene: 7. CDR3 nucleotides: TGCGCCAGCAGCTCTCGCCCGGGACTAGCGGGGGGAGATACGCAGTATTTT. This codes for CASSSRPGLAGGDTQYF.

This clonotype came up many times. The rearrangement joins TRBV4-3 to TRBJ1-1; D unresolved. V gave up 0 bases and J gave up 1 base, with 6 bases separating them. The CDR3 totals 14 residues. CDR1 LGHNA and CDR2 YSLEER come from the germline V gene. The CDR3 nucleotides read TGCGCCAGCAGCCAAGAGACGGCGAACACTGAAGCTTTCTTT. It yields the protein CASSQETANTEAFF.

Only a few counts were recorded for this clonotype. V and J are TRBV4-2 and TRBJ2-2, with D possibly matching TRBD1 (5 bases). This CDR3 region has 16 residues. The V end lost 0 bases, the J end lost 0 bases, and 8 bases lay between the germline ends. In germline, CDR1 is LGHNA, CDR2 YNFKEQ. For the CDR3, the DNA is TGTGCCAGCAGCCAAGATAGGACATCGAACACCGGGGAGCTGTTTTTT. It codes for CASSQDRTSNTGELFF.

The rearrangement links TRBV9 to TRBJ2-3; D might be TRBD2 (6 bases). The CDR3 has 13 residues. Trimming left V 2 bases short and J 6 bases short, with 10 bases between. Germline CDR1 is SGDLS and CDR2 is YYNGEE. CDR3 DNA: TGTGCCAGCAGCGTTGGAGGGGCGGATACGCAGTATTTT. Translation: CASSVGGADTQYF.

The chain uses TRBV4-3 and TRBJ2-4, with 7 bases that match TRBD1. Per germline, CDR1 LGHNA and CDR2 YSLEER. The CDR3 totals 13 residues. Trimming cost V 0 bases and J 9 bases; bases outside gene matches: 2. The CDR3 DNA follows: TGCGCCAGCAGCCAAGAACGGGACAGCATTCAGTACTTC. Translating it yields CASSQERDSIQYF.

This clonotype has at least ten counts. V usage is TRBV2 and J usage is TRBJ1-6, with 9 bases matching TRBD1. This CDR3 is built from 15 residues. Germline V gene sequence: CDR1 SNHLY, CDR2 FYNNEI. J lost 9 bases, V lost 7 bases, and 10 bases had no gene match. CDR3 sequence: CASKGHGTGRSPLHF. CDR3 nucleotides: TGTGCCAGCAAAGGGCACGGGACAGGGCGTTCACCCCTCCACTTT. The whole variable domain, filled in from reference TRBV2 and TRBJ1-6, reads EPEVTQTPSHQVTQMGQEVILRCVPISNHLYFYWYRQILGQKVEFLVSFYNNEISEKSEIFDDQFSVERPDGSNFTLKIRSTKLEDSAMYFCASKGHGTGRSPLHFGNGTRLTVT.

The rearrangement uses TRBV7-9 and TRBJ2-3; TRBD2 agrees at 9 bases. Germline-derived CDR1 and CDR2 are SEHNR and FQNEAQ (reference sequence). J gave up 0 bases and V 2 bases, and 9 bases lay outside the gene matches. CDR3 size: 18 residues. The CDR3 nucleotides read TGTGCCAGCAGCTTATGGCGGACTAGCGAACTTAGCACAGATACGCAGTATTTT. This translates into CASSLWRTSELSTDTQYF.

The V gene is TRBV30, the J gene TRBJ2-4, with no clear D. CDR1 is GTSNPN, CDR2 SVGIG, per germline (reference sequence). This CDR3 has 16 amino acids. V was shortened by 0 bases and J by 0 bases, with 12 bases between the two germline ends. CDR3 region: CAWSVGATLAKNIQYF. DNA of the CDR3: TGTGCCTGGAGTGTAGGTGCAACGCTAGCCAAAAACATTCAGTACTTC.

This clonotype appeared a few times. The chain carries TRBV20-1 and TRBJ2-5, with D possibly TRBD2 on 5 matching bases. The CDR3 length is 11 residues. Germline CDR1 DFQATT, CDR2 SNEGSKA (reference sequence). The V and J ends lost 8 bases and 4 bases respectively, with 11 bases between them. CDR3: CSTRALETQYF. CDR3 sequence (DNA): TGCAGTACGAGGGCTTTAGAGACCCAGTACTTC.

This clonotype was found many times. V is TRBV20-1 and J is TRBJ1-5; 8 bases map to TRBD1. The length of the CDR3 is 15 residues. The ends lost 0 bases at V and 6 bases at J; junction bases unmatched: 7. Germline-derived CDR1 and CDR2 are DFQATT and SNEGSKA (reference sequence). The CDR3 DNA sequence: TGCAGTGCTAGAGAACAGGGGGGGGATACTCAGCCCCAGCATTTT. Protein sequence: CSAREQGGDTQPQHF.

V gene TRBV12-3 or TRBV12-4 combines with J gene TRBJ1-6; weak D call: TRBD1 (5 bases). Deletions cut 0 bases from V and 8 bases from J, with 14 bases between. This CDR3 contains 16 residues. The CDR3 loop is CASSLARGPGHSPLHF. CDR3 sequence (DNA): TGTGCCAGCAGTTTAGCGCGCGGCCCGGGGCATTCACCCCTCCACTTT.

The chain employs TRBV20-1 and TRBJ1-5, with 7 bases that match TRBD1. Germline V gives CDR1 DFQATT, CDR2 SNEGSKA (reference sequence). The CDR3 spans 14 residues. J gave up 3 bases and V 0 bases, and 2 bases lay outside the gene matches. The CDR3 is CSARETGPNQPQHF. The CDR3 nucleotides read TGCAGTGCTAGAGAGACAGGGCCCAATCAGCCCCAGCATTTT.

J is TRBJ1-2 and V is TRBV12-3 or TRBV12-4; no reliable D call. CDR3 length: 15 residues. V gave up 6 bases and J gave up 3 bases, with 17 bases separating them. Here the CDR3 reads CASRLRGSVYYGYTF. DNA of the CDR3: TGTGCCAGCAGACTCCGAGGCTCTGTTTACTATGGCTACACCTTC.

This clonotype showed up many times. The CDR3 sequence: CASSSSPKNRGNEQFF. The CDR3 DNA follows: TGTGCCAGCAGCTCTAGTCCCAAAAACAGGGGGAATGAGCAGTTCTTC. The V call is TRBV9, the J call TRBJ2-1; 8 positions agree with TRBD1. Germline trimming cut 4 bases from V and 7 bases from J; bases unmatched to any gene: 13. CDR1 SGDLS and CDR2 YYNGEE come from the germline V gene. The length of the CDR3 is 16 residues.

The chain recombines TRBV7-2 with TRBJ2-3; D is ambiguous. V lost 2 bases to trimming and J lost 5 bases, with 11 bases between them. Per germline, CDR1 SGHTA and CDR2 FQGNSA. The CDR3 covers 14 residues. The CDR3 here is CASSLRDKRDTQYF. CDR3 DNA sequence: TGTGCCAGCAGCTTACGAGATAAGCGAGATACGCAGTATTTT.